This T cell receptor (beta chain) was documented in a study of T cells in Graves' hyperthyroidism and ophthalmopathy. Study background: Peripheral blood was obtained at initial diagnosis, preceding any treatment. Study-level results: Most thyroid clonotypes that were expanded above 0.001 also turned up in blood.

This clonotype was found many times. Antigen: not known. Authors of the study amplified TCR beta CDR3 regions from RNA transcripts. RT-PCR in the first round (using the HTBI primer set) targeted the TCR CDR3. A single record per CDR3 protein comes from TCRdb applying MiXCR to the multiplex PCR reads. Of approximately 620,000 distinct CDR3 sequences listed, about 15% are singletons. The sample, blood from the first hyperthyroidism diagnosis, precedes any ophthalmopathy symptoms. PBMCs stemmed from around 9.3 ml fresh peripheral blood. Germline-derived CDR1 and CDR2 are GTSNPN and SVGIG (reference sequence). V was shortened by 0 bases and J by 3 bases, with 8 bases between the two germline ends. The CDR3 is made up of 14 amino acids.

Input material: blood. The rearrangement links TRBV30 to TRBJ1-4; D is unclear. The source is a woman younger than 45 with Graves' hyperthyroidism that later progressed to Graves' ophthalmopathy. The CDR3: CAWSVRGSNEKLFF. CDR3 nucleotides: TGTGCCTGGAGTGTGAGAGGGTCTAATGAAAAACTGTTTTTT.